These 30 T cell receptor beta chains were all obtained from the same sample, sequenced in a study of T cells in Graves' hyperthyroidism and ophthalmopathy. TCR beta CDR3 region amplification was performed from RNA transcripts. When the TCR CDR3 underwent first-round RT-PCR, the HTBI primer set was used. TCRdb reprocessed the multiplex PCR reads via MiXCR and lists one record per CDR3 protein. The top ten clones hold about 7.7% of a sample with 660,000 or so distinct CDR3 sequences, just under 45% of them seen once. Sequenced sample: peripheral blood or thyroid tissue (not recorded which). The receptors originated from an adult man with Graves' disease, either hyperthyroidism or ophthalmopathy (not recorded which).

This clonotype appeared a few times. This chain links TRBV11-2 with TRBJ2-5; D is ambiguous. Trimming stripped 2 bases from V and 5 bases from J, with 24 bases between. There are 18 residues in the CDR3. Germline CDR1 SGHAT, CDR2 FQNNGV. The CDR3 region has the DNA TGTGCCAGCAGCTTAAAGGGTACGGGTAGCCCTCTTCGGGAGACCCAGTACTTC. Translation: CASSLKGTGSPLRETQYF. Based on the CDR3 plus reference TRBV11-2 and TRBJ2-5, the full variable domain is EAGVAQSPRYKIIEKRQSVAFWCNPISGHATLYWYQQILGQGPKLLIQFQNNGVVDDSQLPKDRFSAERLKGVDSTLKIQPAKLEDSAVYLCASSLKGTGSPLRETQYFGPGTRLLVL.

The gene calls are TRBV7-9 and TRBJ1-5; 9 positions match TRBD1. The ends lost 5 bases at V and 4 bases at J; junction bases unmatched: 9. The CDR3 totals 16 residues. Germline V gene lookup returns CDR1 SEHNR and CDR2 FQNEAQ (reference sequence). This CDR3 reads CASSPGQGVGNQPQHF. CDR3 bases: TGTGCCAGCAGCCCGGGACAGGGCGTGGGAAATCAGCCCCAGCATTTT.

This clonotype appeared many times. The chain couples TRBV24-1 to TRBJ2-2; a weak D match, TRBD2 (6 bases). Looked up from germline, CDR1 is KGHDR and CDR2 is SFDVKD. This CDR3 is built from 16 residues. The V and J ends lost 1 base and 4 bases respectively, with 12 bases between them. The CDR3 reads CATSDFAGTGTGELFF. The DNA for the CDR3 is TGTGCCACCAGTGATTTCGCGGGGACGGGCACCGGGGAGCTGTTTTTT.

There are many counts of this clonotype. The rearrangement links TRBV7-2 to TRBJ1-5; the D gene is possibly TRBD1 (6 bases). CDR1 and CDR2 from the germline V gene are SGHTA and FQGNSA. The CDR3 is made up of 14 amino acids. V shed 4 bases and J shed 3 bases, with 10 bases lying between them. This CDR3 is CASSSGQINQPQHF. The CDR3 DNA follows: TGTGCCAGCAGCTCAGGACAGATCAATCAGCCCCAGCATTTT.

CDR3 region: CSVGLAGGSETQHF. In DNA, the CDR3 is TGCAGCGTTGGACTAGCGGGAGGATCAGAGACCCAGCATTTT. The rearrangement uses TRBV29-1 and TRBJ1-5; D gene ambiguous. V was cut by 4 bases and J by 11 bases, with 21 bases left in between. This CDR3 is 14 amino acids long. Germline values: CDR1 SQVTM, CDR2 ANQGSEA.

CDR3 nucleotide sequence: TGTGCCAGCAGTACCCTACGACGGACAGACAACTATGGCTACACCTTC. It codes for CASSTLRRTDNYGYTF. The J gene is TRBJ1-2, the V gene TRBV2, with D perhaps matching TRBD1 (6 bases). Germline V gene data show CDR1 as SNHLY and CDR2 as FYNNEI. This CDR3 contains 16 residues. The germline V and J ends were trimmed by 5 bases and 2 bases, with 18 bases remaining between them.

As regards this clonotype: Germline is not matched at one junction end, which may reflect a read error. V is TRBV29-1 and J is TRBJ1-4; D might be TRBD1 (5 bases). Germline V gives CDR1 SQVTM, CDR2 ANQGSEA. The CDR3 is 12 amino acids. The chain's CDR3 is CSGHFQGARVFF. For the CDR3, the DNA is TGCAGCGGACATTTTCAAGGGGCAAGGGTGTTTTTC. Full variable domain (remainder filled in from reference TRBV29-1 and TRBJ1-4): SAVISQKPSRDICQRGTSLTIQCQVDSQVTMMFWYRQQPGQSLTLIATANQGSEATYESGFVIDKFPISRPNLTFSTLTVSNMSPEDSSIYLCSGHFQGARVFFGSGTQLSVL.

This chain links TRBV20-1 with TRBJ2-5; 8 bases are a match to TRBD2. Germline lookup yields CDR1 DFQATT and CDR2 SNEGSKA (reference sequence). This CDR3 has 15 amino acids. The V gene end was trimmed by 7 bases and the J gene end by 5 bases; junction bases not matched to a gene: 15. CDR3 nucleotide sequence: TGCAGTGGGGAGACTAGCGTAAACGGAGGGGAGACCCAGTACTTC. This gives the protein CSGETSVNGGETQYF.

This clonotype was seen a handful of times. The chain joins TRBV5-1 to TRBJ1-1; 7 bases line up with TRBD1. This CDR3 is 15 amino acids long. Per germline, CDR1 SGHRS and CDR2 YFSETQ. Losses at the gene ends were 0 bases for V and 3 bases for J; bases not matched to a gene: 5. CDR3: CASSLGRGHDTEAFF. The DNA for the CDR3 is TGCGCCAGCAGCTTGGGAAGGGGGCATGACACTGAAGCTTTCTTT.

Concerning this clonotype itself: One end of the junction does not line up with germline, which may come from a read error. The rearrangement links TRBV10-3 to TRBJ2-5; TRBD1 matches 7 bases. This CDR3 has 15 residues. Germline values: CDR1 ENHRY, CDR2 SYGVKD. The CDR3 sequence is CASSAKLTGLETQYF. CDR3 bases: TGTGCCAGCAGTGCCAAGCTGACAGGGTTGGAGACCCAGTACTTC.

This clonotype was detected many times. J is TRBJ1-2 and V is TRBV9, with no clear D. The germline V gene has CDR1 SGDLS and CDR2 YYNGEE. Trimming removed 0 bases at V and 10 bases at J, with 22 bases between. This CDR3 contains 16 residues. CDR3: CASSVEEGSLGSSYTF. DNA of the CDR3: TGTGCCAGCAGCGTAGAGGAAGGGTCCTTGGGCTCCTCCTACACCTTC.

This chain connects TRBV20-1 to TRBJ1-1; D is possibly TRBD1 (6 bases). V was cut by 2 bases and J by 1 base, with 11 bases left in between. From germline, CDR1 is DFQATT and CDR2 SNEGSKA (reference sequence). The CDR3 has 14 residues. The CDR3, as DNA: TGCAGTGCTAGATGGACAGTGACGAACACTGAAGCTTTCTTT. It encodes CSARWTVTNTEAFF.

J is TRBJ2-5 and V is TRBV10-3; possibly TRBD1 for D (6 bases). Trimming cost V 4 bases and J 9 bases, with 18 bases left between them. From germline, CDR1 is ENHRY and CDR2 SYGVKD. This CDR3 is 14 amino acids long. CDR3 sequence reads: CAISVRGGSEPQYF. For the CDR3, the DNA is TGTGCCATCAGTGTTCGAGGGGGTAGTGAGCCCCAGTACTTC.

Turning to this clonotype: The junction differs from germline at one of its ends, possibly a read error. The V gene is TRBV29-1, the J gene TRBJ1-1, with D tentatively TRBD1 (6 bases). CDR3 size: 15 residues. Looked up from germline, CDR1 is SQVTM and CDR2 is ANQGSEA. DNA of the CDR3: TGTGCCAGTCGACCGGGACAACTCCGGAGCACTGAAGCTTTCTTT. This sequence encodes CASRPGQLRSTEAFF.

On this clonotype: Since a much larger clone is just one base distant, this may be a read error. This chain uses TRBV15 with TRBJ1-5; perhaps TRBD1 as D (5 bases). The V end was cut by 4 bases, the J end by 7 bases, with 14 bases between. The CDR3 has 14 amino acids. The V gene's germline CDR1 is LNHNV and CDR2 YYDKDF (reference sequence). CDR3 in amino acids: CATSISGPGQPQHF. In DNA, the CDR3 is TGTGCCACCAGCATTTCAGGGCCCGGGCAGCCCCAGCATTTT.

This clonotype was seen more than once but under ten times. This chain connects TRBV7-2 to TRBJ2-2; 7 nucleotides line up with TRBD1. CDR3 length: 17 residues. V dropped 4 bases and J dropped 4; count of bases not matched to a gene: 12. The germline V gene has CDR1 SGHTA and CDR2 FQGNSA. CDR3 sequence: CASSSPTGRSFTGELFF. In nucleotides, the CDR3 is TGTGCCAGCAGCTCCCCGACAGGGCGGTCTTTCACCGGGGAGCTGTTTTTT.

This clonotype was recorded many times. The chain uses TRBV10-3 and TRBJ1-5; tentatively, D is TRBD1 (5 bases). The germline CDR1 and CDR2 sequences are ENHRY and SYGVKD. Trimming cost V 0 bases and J 5 bases, with 14 bases left between them. CDR3 size: 16 residues. As DNA, the CDR3 is TGTGCCATCAGTGAGTCGGGAACAGGCGACTATCAGCCCCAGCATTTT. It codes for CAISESGTGDYQPQHF.

This clonotype was counted between two and nine times. This chain joins TRBV30 and TRBJ2-7; D unresolved. The CDR3 runs to 12 residues. V lost 4 bases and J lost 5, with 12 bases in between. In germline, CDR1 is GTSNPN, CDR2 SVGIG (reference sequence). The CDR3 DNA follows: TGTGCCTGGATGGTCCCTCCGAACGAGCAGTACTTC. Its protein is CAWMVPPNEQYF.

The chain combines TRBV20-1 with TRBJ1-6; perhaps TRBD1 as D (6 bases). V dropped 6 bases and J dropped 18 bases, with 24 bases sitting between them. From germline, CDR1 is DFQATT and CDR2 SNEGSKA (reference sequence). The CDR3 spans 13 residues. This chain's CDR3 is CSAIPQGLNAPHF. The CDR3 DNA reads TGCAGTGCCATACCGCAGGGGTTGAACGCCCCCCACTTT.

This clonotype was seen repeatedly, ten times or more. The chain joins TRBV20-1 to TRBJ1-1; TRBD1 matches 8 bases. J lost 3 bases, V lost 4 bases, and 7 bases had no gene match. This CDR3 has 14 residues. The V gene's germline CDR1 is DFQATT and CDR2 SNEGSKA (reference sequence). The CDR3 loop reads CSATIQGADTEAFF. For the CDR3, the DNA is TGCAGTGCTACGATCCAGGGGGCTGACACTGAAGCTTTCTTT.

This clonotype has more than one count but fewer than ten. This chain links TRBV27 with TRBJ1-2, with D possibly matching TRBD1 (6 bases). Germline V gene data show CDR1 as MNHEY and CDR2 as SMNVEV (reference sequence). The V and J ends lost 5 bases and 6 bases respectively, with 13 bases between them. CDR3 size: 13 residues. The chain's CDR3 is CASSPGDRDGYTF. The CDR3 bases are TGTGCCAGCAGTCCAGGGGACCGTGATGGCTACACCTTC.

The rearrangement joins TRBV19 to TRBJ2-7, with D possibly TRBD1 on 5 matching bases. Germline lookup yields CDR1 LNHDA and CDR2 SQIVND (reference sequence). V lost 3 bases to trimming and J lost 3 bases, with 9 bases between them. This CDR3 spans 13 amino acids. This CDR3 is CASSMDILYEQYF. The CDR3 nucleotides are TGTGCCAGTAGTATGGACATCCTCTACGAGCAGTACTTC.

The chain recombines TRBV7-9 with TRBJ2-5; 9 bases map to TRBD2. The J call is doubtful: the DNA matches TRBJ2-1 better. The germline gives CDR1 SEHNR, CDR2 FQNEAQ (reference sequence). This CDR3 region has 16 residues. The CDR3 loop is CASSLMLAGSYNEQFF. The CDR3 DNA is TGTGCCAGCAGCTTAATGCTAGCGGGGTCCTACAATGAGCAGTTCTTC.

J is TRBJ1-2 and V is TRBV12-3 or TRBV12-4; D is perhaps TRBD1 (5 bases). The CDR3 spans 13 residues. The V gene lost 5 bases and the J gene lost 7 bases, with 14 bases spanning the gap. The CDR3 nucleotides read TGTGCCAGCAGTCCCGACGGGGACTTTGGCTACACCTTC. Encoded protein: CASSPDGDFGYTF.

This clonotype was recorded at least ten times. The chain has TRBV5-6 and TRBJ2-7; TRBD1 matches at 7 bases. Germline CDR1 and CDR2: SGHDT and YYEEEE. The CDR3 length is 12 residues. With V trimmed by 3 bases and J by 5 bases, 2 bases remained unmatched. The CDR3 DNA sequence: TGTGCCAGCAGCTCGGGACAGAACGAGCAGTACTTC. Amino acids: CASSSGQNEQYF.

The count of this clonotype is one. Lacking the conserved final phenylalanine or tryptophan, this CDR3 likely reflects a read error. The V call is TRBV2, the J call TRBJ2-7, with 9 bases that match TRBD2. In germline, CDR1 is SNHLY, CDR2 FYNNEI. The V and J ends lost 6 bases and 3 bases, in that order; junction bases with no gene match: 12. The CDR3 sequence is 16 residues long. The CDR3 spells CASSEFVGTSSYEQYL. The DNA for the CDR3 is TGTGCCAGCAGCGAGTTCGTGGGGACTAGCAGCTACGAGCAGTACCTC.

V and J are TRBV15 and TRBJ1-5; 8 bases are shared with TRBD1. The germline V gene has CDR1 LNHNV and CDR2 YYDKDF (reference sequence). V shed 3 bases, J shed 5 bases, and the junction held 3 bases outside the gene matches. This CDR3 spans 14 amino acids. The CDR3, as DNA: TGTGCCACCAGCAGTGACAGGGGTTATCAGCCCCAGCATTTT. Protein product: CATSSDRGYQPQHF.

The chain recombines TRBV29-1 with TRBJ1-6; maybe TRBD1 (5 bases). Germline CDR1 SQVTM, CDR2 ANQGSEA. This CDR3 has 13 amino acids. The CDR3 loop is CATQRGPDSPLHF. The CDR3 DNA follows: TGCGCCACCCAGAGGGGCCCGGATTCACCCCTCCACTTT. Full variable domain (remainder filled in from reference TRBV29-1 and TRBJ1-6): SAVISQKPSRDICQRGTSLTIQCQVDSQVTMMFWYRQQPGQSLTLIATANQGSEATYESGFVIDKFPISRPNLTFSTLTVSNMSPEDSSIYLCATQRGPDSPLHFGNGTRLTVT.

The rearrangement uses TRBV7-2 and TRBJ2-7, with TRBD1 identical over 12 bases. The CDR3 loop spans 16 amino acids. Trimming took 0 bases from V and 2 from J; bases not matched to a gene: 2. The germline gives CDR1 SGHTA, CDR2 FQGNSA. The CDR3 sequence: CASSLAGTGGAYEQYF. CDR3 nucleotide sequence: TGTGCCAGCAGCTTAGCGGGGACAGGGGGCGCCTACGAGCAGTACTTC.

This sequence joins TRBV5-1 and TRBJ1-2; unclear D gene. V shed 0 bases and J shed 0 bases, with 9 bases lying between them. The CDR3 loop spans 15 amino acids. Germline V gives CDR1 SGHRS, CDR2 YFSETQ. The CDR3 nucleotides read TGCGCCAGCAGCTTGGTGTCAGGAGCTAACTATGGCTACACCTTC. Translation: CASSLVSGANYGYTF.